One and the same sample provided the 8 T cell receptor beta chains below, sequenced in a study of CD8 T cells in ankylosing spondylitis. MiXCR was run by TCRdb on the 5' RACE reads, yielding one entry per CDR3 protein. The sample contains roughly 150,000 distinct CDR3 sequences, roughly 34% of which appear only once. Specimen: synovial fluid, either unsorted or a sorted T cell fraction (not recorded which). The receptor set was obtained from a male donor with ankylosing spondylitis.

The genes are TRBV7-9 and TRBJ2-2; weak D call: TRBD1 (5 bases). CDR3 length: 13 amino acids. Germline lookup yields CDR1 SEHNR and CDR2 FQNEAQ (reference sequence). V was shortened by 10 bases and J by 5 bases, with 14 bases between the two germline ends. The CDR3 loop is CANTQGRTGELFF. The CDR3 nucleotides read TGTGCCAATACCCAGGGAAGGACCGGGGAGCTGTTTTTT. Combining the CDR3 with reference TRBV7-9 and TRBJ2-2 gives the whole variable domain DTGVSQNPRHKITKRGQNVTFRCDPISEHNRLYWYRQTLGQGPEFLTYFQNEAQLEKSRLLSDRFSAERPKGSFSTLEIQRTEQGDSAMYLCANTQGRTGELFFGEGSRLTVL.

The chain links TRBV20-1 to TRBJ2-3; perhaps D is TRBD1 or TRBD2 (5 bases each). V gave up 5 bases and J gave up 10 bases, with 16 bases separating them. CDR3 length: 12 amino acids. Germline loops: CDR1 DFQATT, CDR2 SNEGSKA (reference sequence). The CDR3 loop reads CSAALGPDAQYF. CDR3 in DNA: TGCAGTGCTGCATTGGGACCTGACGCGCAGTATTTT.

In nucleotides, the CDR3 is TGTGCCAGCTCACCACTCAAGGACACCGGGGAGCTGTTTTTT. Protein: CASSPLKDTGELFF. The chain recombines TRBV18 with TRBJ2-2, with unresolved D. CDR1 KGHSH and CDR2 LQKENI come from the germline V gene. CDR3 length: 14 residues. V lost 1 base and J lost 3, with 6 bases in between.

V gene TRBV12-3 or TRBV12-4 combines with J gene TRBJ1-4; 8 bases match TRBD1. V shed 4 bases and J 8 bases; nucleotides not matched to a gene: 12. This CDR3 has 16 amino acids. CDR3 residues: CASSSGSTGEGEKLFF. Here the CDR3 DNA reads TGTGCCAGCAGTTCAGGATCGACAGGGGAAGGGGAAAAACTGTTTTTT.

This clonotype came up a few times. The rearrangement joins TRBV5-5 to TRBJ2-3, with D possibly TRBD2 on 6 matching bases. Germline-derived CDR1 and CDR2 are SGHKS and YYEKEE (reference sequence). V was cut by 4 bases and J by 4 bases, with 16 bases left in between. The CDR3 is 15 amino acids. The CDR3 spells CASSAGPRAPDTQYF. The CDR3 region has the DNA TGTGCCAGCAGCGCGGGACCCCGAGCTCCAGATACGCAGTATTTT.

The chain combines TRBV20-1 with TRBJ1-1; 9 bases line up with TRBD1. The CDR3 extends over 14 amino acids. V was pared by 6 bases and J by 3 bases, with 8 bases of the junction left unmatched. Germline V gene lookup returns CDR1 DFQATT and CDR2 SNEGSKA (reference sequence). CDR3 loop: CSAKKGQGYTEAFF. The CDR3, as DNA: TGCAGTGCCAAGAAGGGACAGGGATACACTGAAGCTTTCTTT.

J is TRBJ2-3 and V is TRBV7-2; maybe TRBD2 (6 bases). Trimming removed 3 bases at V and 1 base at J, with 11 bases between. The CDR3 is 15 residues long. Germline V lookup: CDR1 SGHTA, CDR2 FQGNSA. CDR3 protein: CASSFMRGGTDTQYF. The CDR3 nucleotides read TGTGCCAGCAGCTTTATGCGGGGAGGCACAGATACGCAGTATTTT.

The chain couples TRBV4-2 to TRBJ2-7; the match to TRBD2 covers 8 bases. With 2 bases clipped from V and 3 bases from J, the junction kept 6 bases outside the gene matches. The germline CDR1 and CDR2 sequences are LGHNA and YNFKEQ. The CDR3 totals 15 residues. The CDR3 here is CASSQISGSNYEQYF. In DNA, the CDR3 is TGTGCCAGCAGCCAAATCAGCGGGAGTAACTACGAGCAGTACTTC.